A single sample gave rise to the 29 T cell receptor beta chains below, sequenced in a study of T cells in localized non-small cell lung cancer. The table came from immunoSEQ multiplex PCR; TCRdb's copy has only in-frame clones and leaves some out. The data show roughly 33,000 clones, with roughly nine tenths seen just once and about 3.9% held by the top ten. The sample here was peripheral blood, taken before any cancer treatment. The receptor set was obtained from a man aged 40-75 years with stage I lung adenocarcinoma.

The V and J genes are TRBV5-5 and TRBJ2-3, with D unresolved. Between the trimmed V and J ends, which lost 5 bases and 2 bases, there was a span of 9 bases. Per the germline V gene, CDR1 is SGHKS and CDR2 is YYEKEE (reference sequence). The CDR3 runs 13 residues. CDR3 nucleotide sequence: TGTGCCAGCAGACCACTAATCACAGATACGCAGTATTTT. Its protein product is CASRPLITDTQYF.

This sequence joins TRBV7-2 and TRBJ1-1; no firm D call. Germline lookup yields CDR1 SGHTA and CDR2 FQGNSA. The V and J ends lost 0 bases and 3 bases respectively, with 17 bases between them. The CDR3 sequence is 17 residues long. Here the CDR3 reads CASSLAGRTLGDTEAFF. The CDR3 DNA is TGTGCCAGCAGCTTAGCAGGTCGGACGCTCGGGGACACTGAAGCTTTCTTT.

The chain employs TRBV5-5 and TRBJ1-2, with D unresolved. Germline assignment: CDR1 SGHKS and CDR2 YYEKEE (reference sequence). The CDR3 covers 14 residues. Trimming took 2 bases from V and 0 from J, leaving 8 bases between them. As DNA, the CDR3 is TGTGCCAGCAGCTTAGAGAGAGCTAACTATGGCTACACCTTC. It encodes CASSLERANYGYTF.

This chain links TRBV5-1 with TRBJ1-5; D might be TRBD1 (6 bases). Germline V gene data show CDR1 as SGHRS and CDR2 as YFSETQ. The CDR3 extends over 13 amino acids. V was clipped by 4 bases and J by 4 bases, with 9 bases between them. The CDR3 region is CASSPGQNQPQHF. The CDR3 bases are TGCGCCAGCAGCCCCGGACAGAATCAGCCCCAGCATTTT.

This clone was picked up one time. The V and J genes are TRBV10-1 and TRBJ2-7; D is ambiguous. V lost 6 bases and J 6 bases, leaving 15 bases between the germline ends. Germline assignment: CDR1 WNHNN and CDR2 SYGVQD (reference sequence). CDR3 length: 13 residues. CDR3 sequence reads: CASRGSSLSEQYF. CDR3 nucleotides: TGCGCCAGCAGGGGCAGCTCCCTCTCCGAGCAGTACTTC.

This clone appeared once. This chain connects TRBV5-1 to TRBJ2-6, with 7 bases that match TRBD1. V lost 8 bases and J lost 0; bases outside the gene matches: 11. In germline, CDR1 is SGHRS, CDR2 YFSETQ. This CDR3 has 17 amino acids. The CDR3 protein is CASRTRDSYSGANVLTF. Here the CDR3 DNA reads TGCGCCAGTCGGACCCGGGACAGCTACTCTGGGGCCAACGTCCTGACTTTC.

The table lists this clone with a few counts. The chain carries TRBV9 and TRBJ1-2; possibly TRBD1 for D (6 bases). V lost 0 bases and J 9 bases, leaving 15 bases between the germline ends. Germline assignment: CDR1 SGDLS and CDR2 YYNGEE. This CDR3 has 14 residues. Here the CDR3 reads CASSVEGGRDRYTF. The CDR3 DNA is TGTGCCAGCAGCGTAGAAGGGGGTAGGGACCGCTACACCTTC.

This clone has a single count. The chain couples TRBV10-2 to TRBJ1-2; D call uncertain. The CDR3 has 13 residues. Trimming stripped 2 bases from V and 8 bases from J, with 12 bases between. Germline CDR1 is WSHSY and CDR2 is SAAADI. The CDR3 region is CASSEVGSVGYTF. In nucleotides, the CDR3 is TGCGCCAGCAGTGAGGTGGGGTCGGTGGGCTACACCTTC.

The J gene is TRBJ2-1, the V gene TRBV6-1; the match to TRBD2 covers 7 bases. This CDR3 contains 12 residues. The germline CDR1 and CDR2 sequences are MNHNS and SASEGT. V lost 11 bases to trimming and J lost 6 bases; unmatched junction nucleotides: 7. In DNA form, the CDR3 reads TGTGCCGGCATGGGGGGGGTCAATGAGCAGTTCTTC. Amino acid sequence: CAGMGGVNEQFF.

The chain joins TRBV19 to TRBJ1-1; a weak D match, TRBD1 (6 bases). The CDR3 is 15 amino acids. The germline CDR1 and CDR2 sequences are LNHDA and SQIVND (reference sequence). V was trimmed by 3 bases and J by 5 bases, leaving 16 bases between them. CDR3 nucleotide sequence: TGTGCCAGTAGTATTTGGGGGCGGTCCCCGACTGAAGCTTTCTTT. It translates to CASSIWGRSPTEAFF.

The chain combines TRBV15 with TRBJ2-7; TRBD1 aligns across 7 bases. V lost 1 base and J lost 3; bases outside the gene matches: 9. CDR1 LNHNV and CDR2 YYDKDF come from the germline V gene (reference sequence). CDR3 size: 16 residues. CDR3 in DNA: TGTGCCACCAGCAGAGTTACCTGGGACAGCCGCTACGAGCAGTACTTC. It specifies CATSRVTWDSRYEQYF.

J is TRBJ1-2 and V is TRBV19; a possible D gene is TRBD1 (6 bases). Germline loops: CDR1 LNHDA, CDR2 SQIVND (reference sequence). This CDR3 spans 15 amino acids. The ends were cut back, 4 bases at V and 7 bases at J, with 19 bases in the middle. CDR3 sequence: CASSTPPTGSPGYTF. In nucleotides, the CDR3 is TGTGCCAGTAGTACCCCCCCAACAGGGTCCCCTGGCTACACCTTC.

V usage is TRBV19 and J usage is TRBJ1-2; TRBD1 aligns across 9 bases. Germline CDR1 and CDR2: LNHDA and SQIVND (reference sequence). The CDR3 loop spans 14 amino acids. With 6 bases clipped from V and 4 bases from J, the junction kept 6 bases outside the gene matches. This CDR3 reads CASSHRGRVYGYTF. The CDR3 nucleotides read TGTGCCAGTAGCCACAGGGGGCGCGTCTATGGCTACACCTTC.

V usage is TRBV6-5 and J usage is TRBJ1-6; tentative D call: TRBD1 (5 bases). This CDR3 has 16 amino acids. Trimming removed 2 bases from V and 8 bases from J, with 16 bases in between. In germline, CDR1 is MNHEY, CDR2 SVGAGI. DNA of the CDR3: TGTGCCAGCAGTTACCCCAGTGGGGGGATAGATTCACCCCTCCACTTT. This sequence encodes CASSYPSGGIDSPLHF.

The chain uses TRBV18 and TRBJ2-2; D uncertain. Trimming pared 4 bases from V and 1 base from J, leaving 10 bases between. Germline CDR1 and CDR2: KGHSH and LQKENI. CDR3 length equals 15 residues. In nucleotides, the CDR3 is TGTGCCAGCTCACGGGCCGGCGGGAACACCGGGGAGCTGTTTTTT. It translates to CASSRAGGNTGELFF.

This chain links TRBV11-1 with TRBJ2-6; maybe TRBD1 (5 bases). Per the germline V gene, CDR1 is SGHAT and CDR2 is FQDESV (reference sequence). This CDR3 spans 15 amino acids. Deletions cut 5 bases from V and 1 base from J, with 9 bases between. CDR3 coding DNA: TGTGCCAGCAGCGCCAGGGTATCTGGGGCCAACGTCCTGACTTTC. It is translated as CASSARVSGANVLTF.

This chain links TRBV19 with TRBJ1-3, with D possibly TRBD1 on 6 matching bases. Trimming stripped 5 bases from V and 4 bases from J, with 15 bases between. CDR1 and CDR2 from the germline V gene are LNHDA and SQIVND (reference sequence). The CDR3 totals 15 residues. This chain's CDR3 is CASSLFWGRGNTIYF. The CDR3 nucleotides are TGTGCCAGTAGTCTCTTCTGGGGGCGAGGAAACACCATATATTTT. Filled out from reference TRBV19 and TRBJ1-3, the complete variable domain reads DGGITQSPKYLFRKEGQNVTLSCEQNLNHDAMYWYRQDPGQGLRLIYYSQIVNDFQKGDIAEGYSVSREKKESFPLTVTSAQKNPTAFYLCASSLFWGRGNTIYFGEGSWLTVV.

The gene calls are TRBV5-6 and TRBJ1-3, with D maybe TRBD1 (5 bases). This CDR3 is 17 amino acids long. Trimming took 4 bases from V and 0 from J, leaving 17 bases between them. Germline loops: CDR1 SGHDT, CDR2 YYEEEE. CDR3: CASSLTTGTGSGNTIYF. In nucleotides, the CDR3 is TGTGCCAGCAGCCTAACAACCGGGACGGGCTCTGGAAACACCATATATTTT.

The V call is TRBV10-3, the J call TRBJ1-2, with D perhaps matching TRBD1 (6 bases). This CDR3 region has 12 residues. The V gene lost 3 bases and the J gene lost 8 bases, with 10 bases spanning the gap. CDR1 ENHRY and CDR2 SYGVKD come from the germline V gene. CDR3 in amino acids: CAISETGNGYTF. Written as DNA, the CDR3 is TGTGCCATCAGTGAAACAGGGAACGGCTACACCTTC.

This clone was seen just once. The genes are TRBV9 and TRBJ1-1; D is unclear. Germline CDR1 and CDR2: SGDLS and YYNGEE. The V end was cut by 0 bases, the J end by 5 bases, with 8 bases between. The CDR3 spans 13 residues. The CDR3 reads CASSVGYGTEAFF. The CDR3 DNA follows: TGTGCCAGCAGCGTAGGATATGGTACTGAAGCTTTCTTT.

This chain connects TRBV27 to TRBJ1-5; no clear D gene. Germline V lookup: CDR1 MNHEY, CDR2 SMNVEV (reference sequence). This CDR3 comprises 16 residues. V was clipped by 7 bases and J by 0 bases, with 16 bases between them. CDR3 sequence: CASKGRRTYSNQPQHF. The CDR3 bases are TGTGCCAGCAAGGGTCGGCGGACTTATAGCAATCAGCCCCAGCATTTT.

The V call is TRBV15, the J call TRBJ1-5, with a possible D match to TRBD1 (6 bases). This CDR3 region has 15 residues. Germline lookup yields CDR1 LNHNV and CDR2 YYDKDF (reference sequence). V dropped 6 bases and J dropped 11 bases, with 23 bases sitting between them. Written as DNA, the CDR3 is TGTGCCACCAGTGAGGGACAAGGTCTGGGGGGGTCCCAGCATTTT. It encodes CATSEGQGLGGSQHF.

The chain carries TRBV6-1 and TRBJ1-2; D call uncertain. The CDR3 has 15 residues. CDR1 and CDR2 (germline): MNHNS, SASEGT. Trimming pared 0 bases from V and 4 bases from J, leaving 12 bases between. The CDR3 coding sequence is TGTGCCAGCAGTGAAGCGCGAACGGGAATCTATGGCTACACCTTC. Its protein is CASSEARTGIYGYTF.

The V call is TRBV5-1, the J call TRBJ2-2; either TRBD1 or TRBD2 may fit D (5 bases each). This CDR3 comprises 15 residues. In germline, CDR1 is SGHRS, CDR2 YFSETQ. Trimming removed 4 bases at V and 1 base at J, with 11 bases between. The chain's CDR3 is CASSLGTLNTGELFF. The CDR3 DNA reads as TGCGCCAGCAGCCTAGGGACCTTGAACACCGGGGAGCTGTTTTTT.

This clone was counted a few times. CDR3 protein: CASSLASGVGETQYF. CDR3 DNA sequence: TGCGCCAGCAGCTTGGCATCAGGGGTTGGGGAGACCCAGTACTTC. This sequence joins TRBV5-1 and TRBJ2-5, with TRBD1 as a possible D gene (6 bases). V gave up 0 bases and J gave up 5 bases, with 14 bases separating them. CDR1 is SGHRS, CDR2 YFSETQ, per germline. The CDR3 length is 15 residues. Filled out from reference TRBV5-1 and TRBJ2-5, the complete variable domain reads KAGVTQTPRYLIKTRGQQVTLSCSPISGHRSVSWYQQTPGQGLQFLFEYFSETQRNKGNFPGRFSGRQFSNSRSEMNVSTLELGDSALYLCASSLASGVGETQYFGPGTRLLVL.

The chain has TRBV7-6 and TRBJ1-2, with 9 bases that match TRBD1. J gave up 4 bases and V 4 bases, and 4 bases lay outside the gene matches. CDR1 and CDR2 (germline): SGHVS, FNYEAQ. This CDR3 has 14 residues. In nucleotides, the CDR3 is TGTGCCAGCAGCTGGGACAGGGCTGGCTATGGCTACACCTTC. Translated: CASSWDRAGYGYTF. Supplemented by reference TRBV7-6 and TRBJ1-2, the full variable domain reads GAGVSQSPRYKVTKRGQDVALRCDPISGHVSLYWYRQALGQGPEFLTYFNYEAQQDKSGLPNDRFSAERPEGSISTLTIQRTEQRDSAMYRCASSWDRAGYGYTFGSGTRLTVV.

This clone was seen a few times. This chain links TRBV5-1 with TRBJ1-2; D may be TRBD1 (5 bases). Germline V gene lookup returns CDR1 SGHRS and CDR2 YFSETQ. The CDR3 has 13 amino acids. The V and J ends lost 0 bases and 7 bases respectively, with 10 bases between them. CDR3 sequence: CASSLAGIGGYTF. DNA of the CDR3: TGCGCCAGCAGCTTGGCAGGGATCGGTGGCTACACCTTC.

V usage is TRBV7-2 and J usage is TRBJ1-3, with 7 bases that match TRBD1. This CDR3 has 15 residues. With 6 bases clipped from V and 1 base from J, the junction kept 6 bases outside the gene matches. The germline CDR1 and CDR2 sequences are SGHTA and FQGNSA. DNA of the CDR3: TGTGCCAGCAGTTTACAGGGGAGGTCTGGAAACACCATATATTTT. Translated: CASSLQGRSGNTIYF.

The chain recombines TRBV5-1 with TRBJ1-5; a weak D match, TRBD1 (6 bases). The CDR3 contains 15 residues. Germline-derived CDR1 and CDR2 are SGHRS and YFSETQ. The V and J ends lost 0 bases and 0 bases respectively, with 7 bases between them. In nucleotides, the CDR3 is TGCGCCAGCAGCTTGGAGGGACATAGCAATCAGCCCCAGCATTTT. Translation gives CASSLEGHSNQPQHF.